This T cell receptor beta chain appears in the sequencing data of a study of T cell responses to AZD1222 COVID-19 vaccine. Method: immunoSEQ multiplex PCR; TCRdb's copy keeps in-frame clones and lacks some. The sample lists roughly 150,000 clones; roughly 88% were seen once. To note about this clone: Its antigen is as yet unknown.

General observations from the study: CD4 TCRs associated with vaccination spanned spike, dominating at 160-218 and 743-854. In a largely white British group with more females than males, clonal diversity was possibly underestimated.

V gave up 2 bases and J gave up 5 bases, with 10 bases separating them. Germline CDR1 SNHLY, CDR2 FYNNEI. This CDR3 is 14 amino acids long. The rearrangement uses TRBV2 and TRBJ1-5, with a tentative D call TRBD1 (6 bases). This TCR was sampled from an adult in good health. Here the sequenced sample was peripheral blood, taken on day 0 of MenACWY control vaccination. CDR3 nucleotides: TGTGCCAGCAGTGAACAGGGGCCCGATCAGCCCCAGCATTTT. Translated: CASSEQGPDQPQHF.